Below, one T cell receptor beta chain is given with its context. Time point described: peripheral blood 6 weeks after treatment start. The sample belongs to a study of PD-L1 blockade in urothelial cancer. The wider study: Analyzed time points were 3 weeks (second dose) and 6 weeks after therapy began.

Assay used: immunoSEQ multiplex PCR; TCRdb lists only in-frame clones, some missing. The table shows about 120,000 clones, with about 89% occurring only once. Trimming left V 4 bases short and J 5 bases short, with 15 bases between. The CDR3 loop spans 14 amino acids. Germline V gene lookup returns CDR1 SGDLS and CDR2 YYNGEE. Sequenced material: PBMCs, taken around atezolizumab (anti-PD-L1) treatment. The chain employs TRBV9 and TRBJ1-2; no clear D. This clonotype was sampled from a man aged 55 to 70 with urothelial cancer. The CDR3 region is CASSPAADAYGYTF. The CDR3 bases are TGTGCCAGCAGCCCGGCGGCAGACGCATATGGCTACACCTTC.